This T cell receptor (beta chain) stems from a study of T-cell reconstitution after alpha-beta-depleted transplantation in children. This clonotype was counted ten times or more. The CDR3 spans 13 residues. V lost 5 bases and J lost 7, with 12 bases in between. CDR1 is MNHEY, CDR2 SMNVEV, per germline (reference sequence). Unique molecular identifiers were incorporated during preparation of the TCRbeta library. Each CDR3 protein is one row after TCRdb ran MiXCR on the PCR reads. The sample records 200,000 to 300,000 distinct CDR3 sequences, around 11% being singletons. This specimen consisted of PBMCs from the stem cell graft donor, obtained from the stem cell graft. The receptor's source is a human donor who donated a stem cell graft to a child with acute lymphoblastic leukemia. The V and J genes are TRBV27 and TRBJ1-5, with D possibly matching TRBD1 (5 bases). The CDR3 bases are TGTGCCAGCAGTCCGGGACGGCAACAGCCCCAGCATTTT. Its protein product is CASSPGRQQPQHF.